The present T cell receptor (beta chain) was sequenced within a study of T cell responses to AZD1222 COVID-19 vaccine. Study-wide points: The donor cohort was predominantly white British with a female majority, and clonal diversity may have been underestimated.

The assay was immunoSEQ multiplex PCR, and TCRdb's table has in-frame clones only and misses some. The sample lists fewer than 130,000 clones; about 87% were seen once. Pooled together were second doses at about 4 or about 12 weeks. Trimming cost V 3 bases and J 2 bases, with 6 bases left between them. Per the germline V gene, CDR1 is KGHDR and CDR2 is SFDVKD. This CDR3 is 13 amino acids long. A word on this clone: Its antigen is currently unknown.

This specimen consisted of peripheral blood, obtained 28 days after the second AZD1222 dose. The TCR was taken from an adult who received the AZD1222 COVID-19 vaccine. The V gene is TRBV24-1, the J gene TRBJ1-1; D uncertain. CDR3 DNA sequence: TGTGCCACCAGTGATCGATATAACACTGAAGCTTTCTTT. Translated: CATSDRYNTEAFF.